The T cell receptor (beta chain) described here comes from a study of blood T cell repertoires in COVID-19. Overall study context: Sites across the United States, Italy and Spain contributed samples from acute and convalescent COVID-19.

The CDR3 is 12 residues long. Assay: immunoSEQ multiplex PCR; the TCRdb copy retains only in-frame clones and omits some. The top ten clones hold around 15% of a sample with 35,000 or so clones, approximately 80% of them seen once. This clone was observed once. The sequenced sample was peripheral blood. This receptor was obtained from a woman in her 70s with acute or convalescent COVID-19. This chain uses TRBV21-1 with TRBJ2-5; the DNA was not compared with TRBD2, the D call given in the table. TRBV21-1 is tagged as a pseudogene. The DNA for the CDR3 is TGTGCCAGCAGAGAAACCTATTTCACCCAGTACTTC. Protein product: CASRETYFTQYF.